Below, 20 T cell receptor beta chains from the same sample are listed, as sequenced in a study of T cell responses to AZD1222 COVID-19 vaccine. Sequencing used immunoSEQ multiplex PCR; TCRdb keeps in-frame clones, though not all of them. This sample has 130,000 to 150,000 clones, with 92% found just once. Here the sequenced sample was peripheral blood, taken on day 0 of AZD1222 vaccination. The source is an adult in good health.

This chain links TRBV7-6 with TRBJ2-1, with 8 positions matching TRBD2. The germline V gene has CDR1 SGHVS and CDR2 FNYEAQ. The junction had 8 bases not matched to a gene; V was cut back by 5 bases and J by 2 bases. The CDR3 spans 16 residues. CDR3 DNA: TGTGCCAGCAGCCTTACCGGGACTAGGGCCTACAATGAGCAGTTCTTC. Translation gives CASSLTGTRAYNEQFF.

The chain recombines TRBV2 with TRBJ1-4, with 8 nucleotides matching TRBD1. CDR3 length equals 16 residues. The V segment lost 0 bases and the J segment 7 bases; nucleotides outside the gene matches: 7. Germline V lookup: CDR1 SNHLY, CDR2 FYNNEI. CDR3 in amino acids: CASSEALQGAGEKLFF. The CDR3 DNA follows: TGTGCCAGCAGTGAAGCGCTCCAGGGGGCGGGTGAAAAACTGTTTTTT.

This clone was counted a single time. V gene TRBV3-1 (or the pseudogene TRBV3-2) combines with J gene TRBJ1-5; D is uncertain. Trimming removed 8 bases at V and 0 bases at J, with 20 bases between. CDR1 is LGHDT, CDR2 YNNKEL, per germline (reference sequence). This CDR3 is built from 17 residues. The CDR3 region is CASLRTGPPDSNQPQHF. As DNA, the CDR3 is TGTGCCAGCTTAAGGACGGGCCCGCCCGATAGCAATCAGCCCCAGCATTTT.

The chain joins TRBV5-1 to TRBJ1-1, with TRBD1 matching over 7 bases. With V trimmed by 9 bases and J by 2 bases, 7 bases remained unmatched. There are 13 residues in the CDR3. CDR1 is SGHRS and CDR2 is YFSETQ in the germline V gene. This CDR3 reads CANPGQPNTEAFF. The CDR3 DNA is TGCGCCAACCCGGGACAGCCAAACACTGAAGCTTTCTTT.

This chain's CDR3 is CASSVRDGPYEQYF. The CDR3, as DNA: TGTGCCAGCAGCGTCCGGGACGGGCCCTACGAGCAGTACTTC. This chain links TRBV9 with TRBJ2-7, with D possibly being TRBD1 or TRBD2 (5 bases each). V lost 2 bases and J lost 2, with 11 bases in between. CDR1 and CDR2 from the germline V gene are SGDLS and YYNGEE. The CDR3 is 14 amino acids.

This clone was observed a single time. This chain connects TRBV29-1 to TRBJ2-7; 7 positions agree with TRBD1. The CDR3 sequence is 15 residues long. V trimming: 0 bases; J trimming: 3 bases; junction bases outside the gene matches: 8. Germline loops: CDR1 SQVTM, CDR2 ANQGSEA. In nucleotides, the CDR3 is TGCAGCGTTGAAGATCATGGGACAGCAGGCTACGAGCAGTACTTC. Translated, it gives CSVEDHGTAGYEQYF.

The V and J genes are TRBV3-1 (or the pseudogene TRBV3-2) and TRBJ1-6, with D uncertain. This CDR3 has 17 amino acids. Germline assignment: CDR1 LGHDT and CDR2 YNNKEL (reference sequence). V lost 1 base and J 0 bases, leaving 10 bases between the germline ends. The CDR3 DNA sequence: TGTGCCAGCAGCCAAGCGGCAGGAAGCTCCTATAATTCACCCCTCCACTTT. It specifies CASSQAAGSSYNSPLHF.

The V gene is TRBV7-2, the J gene TRBJ2-7; D unresolved. Germline lookup yields CDR1 SGHTA and CDR2 FQGNSA. The CDR3 spans 15 residues. V gave up 2 bases and J gave up 1 base, with 12 bases separating them. The CDR3 protein is CASSLWSGNSYEQYF. Here the CDR3 DNA reads TGTGCCAGCAGCTTATGGTCAGGAAATTCCTACGAGCAGTACTTC. The whole variable domain, filled in from reference TRBV7-2 and TRBJ2-7, reads GAGVSQSPSNKVTEKGKDVELRCDPISGHTALYWYRQSLGQGLEFLIYFQGNSAPDKSGLPSDRFSAERTGGSVSTLTIQRTQQEDSAVYLCASSLWSGNSYEQYFGPGTRLTVT.

This chain connects TRBV6-1 to TRBJ1-5; D not resolved. The CDR3 has 14 amino acids. CDR1 is MNHNS and CDR2 is SASEGT in the germline V gene. Trimming removed 2 bases at V and 5 bases at J, with 10 bases between. Written as DNA, the CDR3 is TGTGCCAGCAGTGAACACATTGCTGATCAGCCCCAGCATTTT. Protein sequence: CASSEHIADQPQHF.

This clone was counted once. The chain couples TRBV27 to TRBJ2-1; TRBD2 aligns across 7 bases. J lost 0 bases, V lost 6 bases, and 11 bases had no gene match. Looked up from germline, CDR1 is MNHEY and CDR2 is SMNVEV (reference sequence). The CDR3 is 17 amino acids. CDR3 sequence: CASSPLERGSSYNEQFF. In DNA form, the CDR3 reads TGTGCCAGCAGCCCCCTTGAGCGGGGCAGCTCCTACAATGAGCAGTTCTTC.

This chain links TRBV6-5 with TRBJ1-5; possibly TRBD1 for D (6 bases). This CDR3 contains 12 residues. In germline, CDR1 is MNHEY, CDR2 SVGAGI. Trimming cost V 8 bases and J 9 bases, with 14 bases left between them. DNA for the CDR3: TGTGCCAGCGGACAGCCTTGGAGGCCCCAGCATTTT. Protein sequence: CASGQPWRPQHF.

The chain uses TRBV5-5 and TRBJ2-7; TRBD1 aligns across 7 bases. V dropped 4 bases and J dropped 3; count of bases not matched to a gene: 10. Germline CDR1 SGHKS, CDR2 YYEKEE (reference sequence). The CDR3 spans 15 residues. In DNA, the CDR3 is TGTGCCAGCAGCCCCGAGGGGGCTCGGGGCTACGAGCAGTACTTC. This gives the protein CASSPEGARGYEQYF.

The chain recombines TRBV5-6 with TRBJ2-5, with 7 bases aligning to TRBD1. V dropped 4 bases and J dropped 4; count of bases not matched to a gene: 10. The CDR3 loop spans 15 amino acids. The V gene's germline CDR1 is SGHDT and CDR2 YYEEEE. CDR3 residues: CASSGATRGTETQYF. The CDR3 nucleotides are TGTGCCAGCAGCGGCGCGACCAGGGGGACAGAGACCCAGTACTTC.

The chain joins TRBV10-1 to TRBJ1-2, with TRBD1 matching 10 bases. The CDR3 length is 14 residues. The ends lost 6 bases at V and 6 bases at J; junction bases unmatched: 7. Germline CDR1 reads WNHNN; CDR2 reads SYGVQD (reference sequence). CDR3 in DNA: TGCGCCAGCAGACCGGGACAGGGGCAGGATGGCTACACCTTC. This codes for CASRPGQGQDGYTF.

The chain carries TRBV7-6 and TRBJ1-4; D is possibly TRBD1 (6 bases). The CDR3 extends over 17 amino acids. Germline V gene sequence: CDR1 SGHVS, CDR2 FNYEAQ. V lost 0 bases and J 3 bases, leaving 14 bases between the germline ends. CDR3 in amino acids: CASSLASGVRSNEKLFF. The CDR3, as DNA: TGTGCCAGCAGCTTAGCATCAGGGGTGCGGTCTAATGAAAAACTGTTTTTT. Full variable domain (outside the CDR3, taken from reference TRBV7-6 and TRBJ1-4): GAGVSQSPRYKVTKRGQDVALRCDPISGHVSLYWYRQALGQGPEFLTYFNYEAQQDKSGLPNDRFSAERPEGSISTLTIQRTEQRDSAMYRCASSLASGVRSNEKLFFGSGTQLSVL.

V is TRBV5-6 and J is TRBJ2-7; D gene uncertain. The CDR3 covers 17 residues. The V gene's germline CDR1 is SGHDT and CDR2 YYEEEE. V was clipped by 4 bases and J by 1 base, with 21 bases between them. CDR3 region: CASSPVPDTMNSYEQYF. CDR3 bases: TGTGCCAGCAGCCCGGTCCCGGATACAATGAATTCCTACGAGCAGTACTTC.

The V and J genes are TRBV12-3 or TRBV12-4 and TRBJ2-6, with D unresolved. The CDR3 contains 13 residues. Trimming pared 10 bases from V and 1 base from J, leaving 8 bases between. The CDR3 DNA follows: TGTGCCACTTCTTCTTCTGGGGCCAACGTCCTGACTTTC. It translates to CATSSSGANVLTF.

The rearrangement uses TRBV27 and TRBJ1-5; D might be TRBD1 (5 bases). This CDR3 spans 15 amino acids. Germline values: CDR1 MNHEY, CDR2 SMNVEV (reference sequence). V was shortened by 5 bases and J by 3 bases, with 14 bases between the two germline ends. The CDR3 coding sequence is TGTGCCAGCAGTCCATACGGGGCCTACAATCAGCCCCAGCATTTT. It encodes CASSPYGAYNQPQHF.

The genes are TRBV11-2 and TRBJ1-1; TRBD1 is a possible D gene (5 bases). The CDR3 extends over 15 amino acids. The germline V gene has CDR1 SGHAT and CDR2 FQNNGV. Trimming shortened V by 4 bases and J by 5 bases, and 17 bases separated the two germline ends. The CDR3 nucleotides are TGTGCCAGCAGCTCTTCCAGGGAAGGGATGACTGAAGCTTTCTTT. Its translation is CASSSSREGMTEAFF.

V is TRBV27 and J is TRBJ2-5; D is possibly TRBD1 (7 bases). Per the germline V gene, CDR1 is MNHEY and CDR2 is SMNVEV (reference sequence). V lost 6 bases and J lost 6, with 14 bases in between. The CDR3 runs 13 residues. CDR3: CASSLEGAKTQYF. CDR3 nucleotides: TGTGCCAGCAGCCTGGAGGGGGCGAAGACCCAGTACTTC.